Listed below are T cell receptor beta chains from one sample, sequenced in a study of blood T cell repertoires in COVID-19. Repertoires were generated with immunoSEQ multiplex PCR, while TCRdb's copy carries only in-frame clones and drops some. This table holds some 56,000 clones, less than 75% found once. Sequenced sample: peripheral blood. The receptors were gathered from a woman aged 45-65 years with active or convalescent COVID-19. CDR3s include the opening cysteine and the closing phenylalanine or tryptophan. Each record gives: D gene, clone size, V gene, J gene, CDR3 DNA, CDR3 protein. A D gene is named only where the DNA matches it firmly. Clone size is shown for a subset of rows, as once, few, many or a class of expanded clone.

d_call: TRBD2
clone_size: NA
v_call: TRBV28
j_call: TRBJ2-1
cdr3_nt: TGTGCCAGCAGAAGACTAGCGGGAACCTACAATGAGCAGTTCTTC
cdr3_aa: CASRRLAGTYNEQFF

d_call: TRBD2
clone_size: NA
v_call: TRBV4-1
j_call: TRBJ2-5
cdr3_nt: TGCGCCAGCAGCCAGAGCGGGAGAGATTGGGAGACCCAGTACTTC
cdr3_aa: CASSQSGRDWETQYF

d_call: NA
clone_size: NA
v_call: TRBV19
j_call: TRBJ2-2
cdr3_nt: TGTGCCAGTAGTATAGCTTTCGGGCGGGTAAACACCGGGGAGCTGTTTTTT
cdr3_aa: CASSIAFGRVNTGELFF

d_call: NA
clone_size: NA
v_call: TRBV9
j_call: TRBJ1-2
cdr3_nt: TGTGCCAGCAGCGTAACGGGGAGCTATGGCTACACCTTC
cdr3_aa: CASSVTGSYGYTF

d_call: TRBD2
clone_size: NA
v_call: TRBV2
j_call: TRBJ2-1
cdr3_nt: TGTGCCAGCAGTGGGCTAGCGGGAAGACATGAGCAGTTCTTC
cdr3_aa: CASSGLAGRHEQFF

d_call: TRBD1
clone_size: NA
v_call: TRBV5-1
j_call: TRBJ1-2
cdr3_nt: TGCGCCAGCAGCCCGACACCGACAGGGTACGACGTCTATGGCTACACCTTC
cdr3_aa: CASSPTPTGYDVYGYTF

d_call: NA
clone_size: NA
v_call: TRBV5-1
j_call: TRBJ1-4
cdr3_nt: TGCGCCAGCAGGGCCTCCTCAACTAATGAAAAACTGTTTTTT
cdr3_aa: CASRASSTNEKLFF

d_call: TRBD1
clone_size: NA
v_call: TRBV27
j_call: TRBJ2-1
cdr3_nt: TGTGCCAGCAACCTACAGGGGTCCTACAATGAGCAGTTCTTC
cdr3_aa: CASNLQGSYNEQFF

d_call: NA
clone_size: NA
v_call: TRBV15
j_call: TRBJ1-1
cdr3_nt: TGTGCCACCAGCAAAACCGGGAACACTGAAGCTTTCTTT
cdr3_aa: CATSKTGNTEAFF

d_call: NA
clone_size: few
v_call: TRBV5-1
j_call: TRBJ2-2
cdr3_nt: TGCGCCAGCAGCTTGGGAGGAGGGGAGCTGTTTTTT
cdr3_aa: CASSLGGGELFF

d_call: NA
clone_size: NA
v_call: TRBV3-1/TRBV3-2
j_call: TRBJ1-4
cdr3_nt: TGTGCCAGCAGCCAAGTCCAGGGGTCCGCTTTTAATGAAAAACTGTTTTTT
cdr3_aa: CASSQVQGSAFNEKLFF

d_call: TRBD1
clone_size: NA
v_call: TRBV15
j_call: TRBJ2-7
cdr3_nt: TGTGCCACCAGCAGAGATGGACAGGCTAGACCCGATTACGAGCAGTACTTC
cdr3_aa: CATSRDGQARPDYEQYF

d_call: TRBD2
clone_size: NA
v_call: TRBV5-5
j_call: TRBJ2-5
cdr3_nt: TGTGCCAGCAGTCCGGGGCTAGCGGGAGCTCAGACCCAGTACTTC
cdr3_aa: CASSPGLAGAQTQYF

d_call: NA
clone_size: NA
v_call: TRBV18
j_call: TRBJ1-1
cdr3_nt: TGTGCCAGCTCACCACCGTCCGGAGAGCTTGAAGCTTTCTTT
cdr3_aa: CASSPPSGELEAFF

d_call: NA
clone_size: few
v_call: TRBV9
j_call: TRBJ1-6
cdr3_nt: TGTGCCAGCAGCGTCGGACCTAGGGGTTCACCCCTCCACTTT
cdr3_aa: CASSVGPRGSPLHF

d_call: TRBD1
clone_size: NA
v_call: TRBV19
j_call: TRBJ2-2
cdr3_nt: TGTGCCAGTAGTGTCCGGGACAGAAACACCGGGGAGCTGTTTTTT
cdr3_aa: CASSVRDRNTGELFF

d_call: TRBD1
clone_size: NA
v_call: TRBV28
j_call: TRBJ2-7
cdr3_nt: TGTGCCAGCAGTTCTTGGACAGGGAGCTCCTACGAGCAGTACTTC
cdr3_aa: CASSSWTGSSYEQYF

d_call: TRBD1
clone_size: NA
v_call: TRBV25-1
j_call: TRBJ1-1
cdr3_nt: TGTGCCAGCAGTCGGGACAGGGGGCGAACTGAAGCTTTCTTT
cdr3_aa: CASSRDRGRTEAFF

d_call: TRBD1
clone_size: NA
v_call: TRBV9
j_call: TRBJ2-2
cdr3_nt: TGTGCCAGCAGCGTCGGGACAGGGGAGTACACCGGGGAGCTGTTTTTT
cdr3_aa: CASSVGTGEYTGELFF

d_call: NA
clone_size: few
v_call: TRBV11-3
j_call: TRBJ2-5
cdr3_nt: TGTGCTCATTCGGAGGGAGCGGTTCCGTACCAAGAGACCCAGTACTTC
cdr3_aa: CAHSEGAVPYQETQYF

d_call: NA
clone_size: NA
v_call: TRBV5-1
j_call: TRBJ1-2
cdr3_nt: TGCGCCAGCACCGAACAAGGCGGCAGTACATATGGCTACACCTTC
cdr3_aa: CASTEQGGSTYGYTF

d_call: NA
clone_size: NA
v_call: TRBV5-1
j_call: TRBJ2-3
cdr3_nt: TGCGCCAGCAGCTTAACTAGCCCTCAGGTAGATACGCAGTATTTT
cdr3_aa: CASSLTSPQVDTQYF

d_call: NA
clone_size: NA
v_call: TRBV3-1/TRBV3-2
j_call: TRBJ1-2
cdr3_nt: TGTGCCAGCAGCCAGATCGGCGGCTATGGCTACACCTTC
cdr3_aa: CASSQIGGYGYTF

d_call: TRBD1
clone_size: NA
v_call: TRBV27
j_call: TRBJ2-7
cdr3_nt: TGTGCCAGCAGTTTCACAGGGGGATCCTCTTACGAGCAGTACTTC
cdr3_aa: CASSFTGGSSYEQYF

d_call: NA
clone_size: NA
v_call: TRBV10-1
j_call: TRBJ2-5
cdr3_nt: TGCGCCAGCAGTGGGACAGCAGAGACCCAGTACTTC
cdr3_aa: CASSGTAETQYF